This T cell receptor (beta chain) was sequenced in a study of T cells in localized non-small cell lung cancer. In this sample, this clone is large (0.1 to 1%). Clones were read by immunoSEQ multiplex PCR, and TCRdb kept only the in-frame ones, dropping some. The table lists 1,300 to 1,500 clones, approximately 23% of them singletons, with about 22% in the top ten. This TCR derives from a female donor over 55 with stage II squamous cell lung carcinoma. The sequencing here drew on lung tumor tissue, taken before any cancer treatment.

In DNA, the CDR3 is TGTGCCAGCGCGGCACCCGGGACATCCTACAATGAGCAGTTCTTC. It translates to CASAAPGTSYNEQFF. The chain couples TRBV9 to TRBJ2-1, with a possible D match to TRBD1 (6 bases). CDR3 length equals 15 residues. The ends were cut back, 7 bases at V and 1 base at J, with 15 bases in the middle. From germline, CDR1 is SGDLS and CDR2 YYNGEE.